This T cell receptor (beta chain) appears in the sequencing data of a study of blood T cell repertoires in COVID-19. On the study more broadly: Samples representing acute and convalescent COVID-19 were sourced from the United States, Italy and Spain.

V dropped 0 bases and J dropped 4 bases, with 13 bases sitting between them. CDR1 is KGHSH and CDR2 is LQKENI in the germline V gene. This CDR3 comprises 16 residues. Seattle patient enrollment occurred during active infection, with longitudinal follow-up thereafter. Original processing methods: Reference gene primer amplification gave nucleated cell count estimates. Sequencing used immunoSEQ multiplex PCR; TCRdb keeps in-frame clones, though not all of them. For V, J and clone size, that table is used; D and trimming come from the DNA. Altogether 300,000 to 400,000 clones are present, over 80% being singletons, with the ten largest covering about 6%.

This chain connects TRBV18 to TRBJ2-1; D not certain. This sequence originates from a woman aged 45-60 years with COVID-19, enrolled during active disease. The sample comprised peripheral blood. CDR3 loop: CASSPPAFTSYNEQFF. For the CDR3, the DNA is TGTGCCAGCTCACCACCGGCCTTTACCAGTTACAATGAGCAGTTCTTC.